The 9 T cell receptor beta chains below all came from one sample that was sequenced in a study of Graves' ophthalmopathy and Graves' hyperthyroidism. The authors amplified TCR beta CDR3 regions, and they did so from RNA transcripts for repertoire sequencing. Amplification began with first-round RT-PCR using HTBI primers, then second-round multiplex PCR was performed. TCRdb called the multiplex PCR reads again in MiXCR, with one record for every CDR3 protein. The table has approximately 640,000 distinct CDR3 sequences, over 40% seen once. The sequenced sample was peripheral blood. Receptor source: an adult man with Graves' ophthalmopathy.

This clonotype has just a few counts. The J gene is TRBJ2-5, the V gene TRBV19; 10 bases map to TRBD2. The CDR3 runs 16 residues. Germline assignment: CDR1 LNHDA and CDR2 SQIVND (reference sequence). The V and J ends lost 0 bases and 4 bases, in that order; junction bases with no gene match: 5. CDR3: CASSIDTSGRVETQYF. CDR3 bases: TGTGCCAGTAGTATAGATACGAGCGGGAGGGTAGAGACCCAGTACTTC.

The chain is built from TRBV2 and TRBJ2-7; 11 nucleotides agree with TRBD2. Germline V CDR1 and CDR2: SNHLY, FYNNEI. V lost 6 bases, J lost 7 bases, and 38 bases stayed unmatched. The CDR3 length is 24 residues. CDR3 nucleotides: TGTGCCAGCAGCCAATTCAAGTCAGTGGCAGTACCCGGGACTAGCGGACAGAGAGGCGAAGAGCAGTACTTC. It encodes CASSQFKSVAVPGTSGQRGEEQYF.

The chain is built from TRBV30 and TRBJ1-2, with no clear D. The length of the CDR3 is 11 residues. In germline, CDR1 is GTSNPN, CDR2 SVGIG (reference sequence). The V and J ends lost 0 bases and 10 bases respectively, with 9 bases between them. CDR3 nucleotides: TGTGCCTGGAGTGTAGCAGACGACTACACCTTC. Translating gives CAWSVADDYTF.

The J gene is TRBJ2-7, the V gene TRBV5-1, with a weak D call TRBD1 (5 bases). Trimming removed 1 base at V and 4 bases at J, with 15 bases between. This CDR3 spans 15 amino acids. The germline CDR1 and CDR2 sequences are SGHRS and YFSETQ. The CDR3 is CASSLNDPGPYEQYF. Written as DNA, the CDR3 is TGCGCCAGCAGCTTGAATGACCCAGGGCCGTACGAGCAGTACTTC. Together with reference TRBV5-1 and TRBJ2-7, the CDR3 gives the full variable domain: KAGVTQTPRYLIKTRGQQVTLSCSPISGHRSVSWYQQTPGQGLQFLFEYFSETQRNKGNFPGRFSGRQFSNSRSEMNVSTLELGDSALYLCASSLNDPGPYEQYFGPGTRLTVT.

The gene calls are TRBV29-1 and TRBJ1-1, with D uncertain. Trimming shortened V by 4 bases and J by 3 bases, and 9 bases separated the two germline ends. The germline CDR1 and CDR2 sequences are SQVTM and ANQGSEA. The CDR3 loop spans 12 amino acids. CDR3: CSVGGEHTEAFF. The DNA of the CDR3 is TGCAGCGTTGGGGGAGAGCACACTGAAGCTTTCTTT.

This clonotype was recorded at least ten times. V and J are TRBV2 and TRBJ2-5; TRBD2 matches at 12 bases. Germline V gene data show CDR1 as SNHLY and CDR2 as FYNNEI. This CDR3 comprises 18 residues. Trimming took 6 bases from V and 2 from J; bases not matched to a gene: 13. The CDR3, as DNA: TGTGCCAGCAGCCCTCGACTAGCGGGAGAGGAGTGGCAAGAGACCCAGTACTTC. This translates into CASSPRLAGEEWQETQYF.

This clonotype was seen a single time. This CDR3 reads CSALGTGDFQAFF. The CDR3 DNA follows: TGCAGTGCCCTCGGGACAGGGGATTTTCAAGCTTTCTTT. The rearrangement uses TRBV20-1 and TRBJ1-1; 10 bases match TRBD1. After removal of 6 bases from V and 9 bases from J, the junction contained 10 bases not matched to a gene. Germline assignment: CDR1 DFQATT and CDR2 SNEGSKA (reference sequence). The CDR3 extends over 13 amino acids.

In this sample, this clonotype turned up a few times. The junction differs from germline at one of its ends, possibly a read error. The chain employs TRBV29-1 and TRBJ1-1; TRBD1 is a possible D gene (5 bases). The length of the CDR3 is 13 residues. Germline CDR1 is SQVTM and CDR2 is ANQGSEA. CDR3: CAWRGRLNTEAFF. In DNA, the CDR3 is TGTGCCTGGAGGGGCAGATTGAACACTGAAGCTTTCTTT.

The chain employs TRBV29-1 and TRBJ1-2; perhaps TRBD1 as D (5 bases). Germline assignment: CDR1 SQVTM and CDR2 ANQGSEA. This CDR3 has 18 residues. V dropped 7 bases and J dropped 4 bases, with 31 bases sitting between them. In DNA, the CDR3 is TGCAGCGCCGCTAACAGTGTCGTGGGCACCGGGGCAGCCTATGGCTACACCTTC. This gives the protein CSAANSVVGTGAAYGYTF. The complete variable domain, with remaining parts taken from reference TRBV29-1 and TRBJ1-2, reads SAVISQKPSRDICQRGTSLTIQCQVDSQVTMMFWYRQQPGQSLTLIATANQGSEATYESGFVIDKFPISRPNLTFSTLTVSNMSPEDSSIYLCSAANSVVGTGAAYGYTFGSGTRLTVV.